Listed below are T cell receptor beta chains from one sample, sequenced in a study of T-cell memory formation after mild COVID-19. TCRdb re-analysed the 5' RACE reads in MiXCR, keeping a single row per CDR3 protein. The sample includes approximately 260,000 distinct CDR3 sequences, roughly 17% seen only once; the top ten take 3.5%. The sequenced material came from PBMCs or a T cell subset sorted from them (not recorded which). All receptors come from a man younger than 35 who had mild COVID-19 (a few samples of this study predate the infection). Cell type and time point are not known. Each CDR3 is given with its conserved first and last residue. Each record gives: CDR3 length, J gene, clone size, V gene, D gene, CDR3 DNA, CDR3 protein. D genes are given only for firm matches. Rows may omit the clone size; those that give it use once, few, many or a size class.

length: 14; J: TRBJ1-2; size: NA; V: TRBV29-1; D: TRBD1; DNA: TGCAGCGTGACCCCGGGAGGGGGCCCCTATGGCTACACCTTC; CDR3: CSVTPGGGPYGYTF
length: 16; J: TRBJ1-5; size: NA; V: TRBV6-2/TRBV6-3; D: TRBD1; DNA: TGTGCCAGCAGTTCCATACCCCAGGGGGGGTATCAGCCCCAGCATTTT; CDR3: CASSSIPQGGYQPQHF
length: 13; J: TRBJ2-1; size: NA; V: TRBV5-1; D: NA; DNA: TGCGCCAGCAGCTTGGCAGGGGAAAATGAGCAGTTCTTC; CDR3: CASSLAGENEQFF
length: 13; J: TRBJ1-1; size: NA; V: TRBV29-1; D: NA; DNA: TGCAGCGTTCAAGGACAAATGAACACTGAAGCTTTCTTT; CDR3: CSVQGQMNTEAFF
length: 15; J: TRBJ2-2; size: NA; V: TRBV15; D: NA; DNA: TGTGCCACCAGCCCTCGAGGGGGGAACACCGGGGAGCTGTTTTTT; CDR3: CATSPRGGNTGELFF
length: 13; J: TRBJ2-3; size: few; V: TRBV29-1; D: NA; DNA: TGCAGCGCTGCAGGCATTACCACAGATACGCAGTATTTT; CDR3: CSAAGITTDTQYF
length: 15; J: TRBJ1-6; size: NA; V: TRBV5-1; D: NA; DNA: TGCGCCAGCAGCTTGGACACTCCCGCAAATTCACCCCTCCACTTT; CDR3: CASSLDTPANSPLHF
length: 15; J: TRBJ1-6; size: NA; V: TRBV4-1; D: NA; DNA: TGCGCCAGCAGCCAAGCCTGGGGTAACGGTTCACCCCTCCACTTT; CDR3: CASSQAWGNGSPLHF
length: 15; J: TRBJ1-2; size: NA; V: TRBV7-9; D: TRBD1; DNA: TGTGCCAGCACCCGGAGAGGGACAGAAAGCTATGGCTACACCTTC; CDR3: CASTRRGTESYGYTF
length: 16; J: TRBJ2-1; size: NA; V: TRBV5-1; D: TRBD2; DNA: TGCGCCAGCAGCCAATTCCCGGGACTAGCGGGGGGAGAGCAGTTCTTC; CDR3: CASSQFPGLAGGEQFF
length: 17; J: TRBJ1-6; size: few; V: TRBV4-3; D: NA; DNA: TGCGCCAGCAGCCTGGATTGGGGGAATGACAAGTGGTCACCCCTCCACTTT; CDR3: CASSLDWGNDKWSPLHF
length: 14; J: TRBJ2-5; size: NA; V: TRBV6-5; D: NA; DNA: TGTGCCAGCAGTTCGAGCCCGGGTATTGGGGCCCAGTACTTC; CDR3: CASSSSPGIGAQYF
length: 15; J: TRBJ1-5; size: few; V: TRBV6-2/TRBV6-3; D: NA; DNA: TGTGCCAGCAGCTCCCTCGGTATAGAGGATCAGCCCCAGCATTTT; CDR3: CASSSLGIEDQPQHF
length: 14; J: TRBJ2-1; size: few; V: TRBV18; D: TRBD1; DNA: TGTGCCAGCTCACCGCTGGGACAGCCCAATGAGCAGTTCTTC; CDR3: CASSPLGQPNEQFF
length: 17; J: TRBJ2-5; size: NA; V: TRBV18; D: TRBD1; DNA: TGTGCCAGCTCACGACTCACCGTTTCAGGGGGCGAAGAGACCCAGTACTTC; CDR3: CASSRLTVSGGEETQYF